These 26 T cell receptor beta chains came from one sample sequenced in a study of technical replicates of blood from a few donors (dated by TCRdb to the late 2010s). Libraries were constructed by the immunoSEQ multiplex PCR assay. Held by TCRdb, this immuneACCESS table contains in-frame sequences only and omits some clones. Under half of the omission traces to an unresolved V gene where checked; the cause of the rest is unknown. In this sample the table shows approximately 76,000 clones, around 97% of which occur a single time. The ten top clones hold less than 0.2% of the sample. Sample: T cells isolated from PBMCs. The source of these receptors is a human donor in good health.

The chain combines TRBV28 with TRBJ2-7; D ambiguous. Per germline, CDR1 MDHEN and CDR2 SYDVKM. This CDR3 comprises 14 residues. V was trimmed by 6 bases and J by 3 bases, leaving 15 bases between them. The chain's CDR3 is CASSPKELLYEQYF. The CDR3 DNA sequence: TGTGCCAGCAGCCCAAAAGAGCTACTCTACGAGCAGTACTTC.

The rearrangement links TRBV6-5 to TRBJ2-5; D call uncertain. TRBJ2-7 matches the DNA end more closely, so the J call is doubtful. Germline V gene sequence: CDR1 MNHEY, CDR2 SVGAGI. This CDR3 contains 16 residues. CDR3 in amino acids: CASSYSVTISSYEQYF. The CDR3 DNA is TGTGCCAGCAGTTACTCAGTGACCATTAGCTCCTACGAGCAGTACTTC.

V gene TRBV7-8 combines with J gene TRBJ1-2; 9 bases line up with TRBD1. Germline V gives CDR1 SGHVS, CDR2 FQNEAQ. The CDR3 sequence is 12 residues long. V dropped 1 base and J dropped 14; count of bases not matched to a gene: 5. The CDR3 reads CASSLDRGPATF. In DNA, the CDR3 is TGTGCCAGCAGCTTAGACAGGGGGCCCGCGACCTTC.

This chain uses TRBV27 with TRBJ1-5; 8 nucleotides match TRBD1. Germline trimming cut 2 bases from V and 2 bases from J; bases unmatched to any gene: 5. The germline CDR1 and CDR2 sequences are MNHEY and SMNVEV (reference sequence). This CDR3 has 16 residues. CDR3 nucleotide sequence: TGTGCCAGCAGTTTAGGGACAGGAGTTGGCAATCAGCCCCAGCATTTT. This codes for CASSLGTGVGNQPQHF.

This sequence joins TRBV6-1 and TRBJ1-3, with D hard to call. CDR1 is MNHNS, CDR2 SASEGT, per germline. The V end lost 2 bases, the J end lost 0 bases, and 8 bases lay between the germline ends. The CDR3 sequence is 15 residues long. The CDR3 region is CASSEKGSSGNTIYF. The CDR3 DNA is TGTGCCAGCAGTGAAAAAGGGAGCTCTGGAAACACCATATATTTT.

The rearrangement joins TRBV10-3 to TRBJ2-6; D may be TRBD1 (5 bases). The CDR3 length is 15 residues. CDR1 is ENHRY and CDR2 is SYGVKD in the germline V gene. The V end lost 2 bases, the J end lost 4 bases, and 9 bases lay between the germline ends. The CDR3 spells CAISEQGNGANVLTF. In DNA form, the CDR3 reads TGTGCCATCAGTGAGCAGGGCAACGGGGCCAACGTCCTGACTTTC.

The count of this clone is one. The chain joins TRBV7-3 to TRBJ2-5; the D gene is possibly TRBD2 (6 bases). Germline CDR1 is SGHTA and CDR2 is FQGTGA. The CDR3 covers 13 residues. V was pared by 5 bases and J by 9 bases, with 16 bases between. CDR3: CASSPQGLGAQYF. In DNA, the CDR3 is TGTGCCAGCAGCCCCCAGGGACTGGGGGCCCAGTACTTC.

This clone occurred once. This rearrangement joins TRBV6-5 to TRBJ1-5; a possible D gene is TRBD1 (6 bases). Per the germline V gene, CDR1 is MNHEY and CDR2 is SVGAGI. V dropped 4 bases and J dropped 11 bases, with 9 bases sitting between them. This CDR3 has 11 amino acids. The CDR3 is CASSSQGTQHF. In nucleotides, the CDR3 is TGTGCCAGCAGTTCTCAGGGGACCCAGCATTTT.

This chain's CDR3 is CASSLYFPGELFF. CDR3 in DNA: TGTGCCAGCAGCTTATATTTTCCCGGGGAGCTGTTTTTT. The V and J genes are TRBV7-9 and TRBJ2-2; no reliable D call. V was pared by 2 bases and J by 6 bases, with 7 bases between. CDR1 is SEHNR, CDR2 FQNEAQ, per germline (reference sequence). The CDR3 runs to 13 residues.

The chain joins TRBV5-5 to TRBJ2-7, with 7 bases that match TRBD1. Germline loops: CDR1 SGHKS, CDR2 YYEKEE (reference sequence). The CDR3 totals 13 residues. The junction had 3 bases not matched to a gene; V was cut back by 3 bases and J by 3 bases. Written as DNA, the CDR3 is TGTGCCAGCAGCTCAGGGGGTAGCTACGAGCAGTACTTC. Residues: CASSSGGSYEQYF.

The V call is TRBV9, the J call TRBJ2-1; TRBD2 matches at 14 bases. CDR1 is SGDLS and CDR2 is YYNGEE in the germline V gene. CDR3 length: 15 residues. V lost 4 bases, J lost 10 bases, and 7 bases stayed unmatched. The CDR3 DNA reads as TGTGCCAGCAGCCTTCGACTAGCGGGGGGGCTGGAGCAGTTCTTC. Its translation is CASSLRLAGGLEQFF.

The genes are TRBV5-1 and TRBJ2-7; D may be TRBD2 (5 bases). The CDR3 length is 15 residues. CDR1 is SGHRS and CDR2 is YFSETQ in the germline V gene. V lost 0 bases, J lost 0 bases, and 10 bases lay in between. The CDR3, as DNA: TGCGCCAGCAGCTTGGTCGGGGTAAACTCCTACGAGCAGTACTTC. Amino acids: CASSLVGVNSYEQYF.

The J gene is TRBJ1-2, the V gene TRBV5-1; possibly TRBD1 for D (6 bases). From germline, CDR1 is SGHRS and CDR2 YFSETQ. The CDR3 totals 16 residues. The germline V and J ends were trimmed by 4 bases and 0 bases, with 16 bases remaining between them. CDR3 bases: TGCGCCAGCAGCGCAAGCCCAGGGGTATCTAACTATGGCTACACCTTC. It codes for CASSASPGVSNYGYTF.

This chain joins TRBV6-1 and TRBJ2-7; D not certain. The CDR3 runs to 12 residues. Per germline, CDR1 MNHNS and CDR2 SASEGT. Trimming left V 10 bases short and J 1 base short, with 11 bases between. The CDR3, as DNA: TGTGCCACCGAAACAGAGTCCTACGAGCAGTACTTC. It specifies CATETESYEQYF.

This chain uses TRBV30 with TRBJ2-1; D not resolved. Germline CDR1 reads GTSNPN; CDR2 reads SVGIG (reference sequence). Trimming shortened V by 0 bases and J by 6 bases, and 12 bases separated the two germline ends. The CDR3 is 14 amino acids. The CDR3 DNA reads TGTGCCTGGAGTGTCGGTGGGCTGTTCAATGAGCAGTTCTTC. This gives the protein CAWSVGGLFNEQFF.

The rearrangement uses TRBV7-9 and TRBJ2-3; 9 bases map to TRBD2. CDR3 length equals 14 residues. Germline CDR1 reads SEHNR; CDR2 reads FQNEAQ (reference sequence). V gave up 4 bases and J gave up 4 bases; unmatched junction bases: 3. Here the CDR3 reads CASSSGTSSDTQYF. As DNA, the CDR3 is TGTGCCAGCAGCTCCGGGACTAGCTCAGATACGCAGTATTTT.

With respect to this clone: One end of the junction does not line up with germline, which may come from a read error. The V and J genes are TRBV7-7 and TRBJ2-2; D is uncertain. Germline CDR1 reads SSHAT; CDR2 reads FNYEAQ (reference sequence). The CDR3 runs to 13 residues. In nucleotides, the CDR3 is TGTGCTAGCAGCTATACGAACACCGGGGAGCTGTTTTTT. This sequence encodes CASSYTNTGELFF.

The V and J genes are TRBV27 and TRBJ2-7; 10 positions agree with TRBD2. CDR3 size: 17 residues. J lost 3 bases, V lost 8 bases, and 16 bases had no gene match. Germline V gene lookup returns CDR1 MNHEY and CDR2 SMNVEV (reference sequence). CDR3 amino acids: CASSPNSGRSHFYEQYF. For the CDR3, the DNA is TGTGCCAGCTCTCCCAATAGCGGGAGGAGCCACTTCTACGAGCAGTACTTC.

The chain uses TRBV5-1 and TRBJ1-2, with 7 bases aligning to TRBD1. The CDR3 length is 15 residues. Germline CDR1 reads SGHRS; CDR2 reads YFSETQ. Unmatched junction bases numbered 9, after V lost 0 bases and J lost 7 bases. CDR3 loop: CASSLALTGTGGYTF. For the CDR3, the DNA is TGCGCCAGCAGCTTGGCGCTGACAGGGACCGGTGGCTACACCTTC.

The chain employs TRBV28 and TRBJ2-2, with D perhaps matching TRBD1 (6 bases). The V end was cut by 3 bases, the J end by 4 bases, with 15 bases between. Germline CDR1 MDHEN, CDR2 SYDVKM. The CDR3 loop spans 16 amino acids. The CDR3 DNA sequence: TGTGCCAGCAGTTTCACAGGGTTTCGGGCCACCGGGGAGCTGTTTTTT. Translation gives CASSFTGFRATGELFF.

The chain has TRBV7-9 and TRBJ2-1; no definite D call. CDR1 and CDR2 (germline): SEHNR, FQNEAQ (reference sequence). This CDR3 region has 15 residues. The ends were cut back, 7 bases at V and 0 bases at J, with 13 bases in the middle. CDR3 amino acids: CASIAVSVSYNEQFF. CDR3 bases: TGTGCCAGCATCGCGGTGTCCGTCTCCTACAATGAGCAGTTCTTC.

This chain connects TRBV7-6 to TRBJ2-1; D might be TRBD2 (6 bases). The germline gives CDR1 SGHVS, CDR2 FNYEAQ. The CDR3 extends over 12 amino acids. Trimming pared 6 bases from V and 7 bases from J, leaving 10 bases between. CDR3 bases: TGTGCCAGCAGTTCAGGAGGGAATGAGCAGTTCTTC. It encodes CASSSGGNEQFF.

J is TRBJ2-7 and V is TRBV5-1, with 11 nucleotides matching TRBD1. Germline values: CDR1 SGHRS, CDR2 YFSETQ. V was clipped by 4 bases and J by 1 base; unmatched bases: 4. The CDR3 covers 15 residues. CDR3 amino acids: CASSGGTGGSYEQYF. The CDR3 nucleotides are TGCGCCAGCAGCGGCGGGACAGGGGGGTCCTACGAGCAGTACTTC.

The V call is TRBV11-2, the J call TRBJ2-7; 8 bases are a match to TRBD1. V lost 5 bases and J lost 3; bases outside the gene matches: 3. The germline gives CDR1 SGHAT, CDR2 FQNNGV. The CDR3 is 13 amino acids. CDR3 in amino acids: CASSVDRGYEQYF. The CDR3 DNA reads TGTGCCAGCAGCGTCGACAGGGGCTACGAGCAGTACTTC.

This clone has just one count. The chain carries TRBV7-2 and TRBJ2-2, with D perhaps matching TRBD2 (6 bases). Between the trimmed V and J ends, which lost 1 base and 5 bases, there was a span of 11 bases. Germline assignment: CDR1 SGHTA and CDR2 FQGNSA. The CDR3 contains 15 residues. The CDR3 DNA follows: TGTGCCAGCAGCTTAGTTGCGGGGCTAACCGGGGAGCTGTTTTTT. It yields the protein CASSLVAGLTGELFF. Using reference TRBV7-2 and TRBJ2-2 for the parts outside the CDR3, the full variable domain is GAGVSQSPSNKVTEKGKDVELRCDPISGHTALYWYRQSLGQGLEFLIYFQGNSAPDKSGLPSDRFSAERTGGSVSTLTIQRTQQEDSAVYLCASSLVAGLTGELFFGEGSRLTVL.

The chain recombines TRBV15 with TRBJ1-5; D call uncertain. Germline loops: CDR1 LNHNV, CDR2 YYDKDF (reference sequence). The length of the CDR3 is 15 residues. Trimming took off 3 bases at V and 7 bases at J, with 16 bases between the two ends. This CDR3 reads CATSSEGRMEQPQHF. The CDR3 coding sequence is TGTGCCACCAGCAGTGAGGGTAGAATGGAACAGCCCCAGCATTTT.